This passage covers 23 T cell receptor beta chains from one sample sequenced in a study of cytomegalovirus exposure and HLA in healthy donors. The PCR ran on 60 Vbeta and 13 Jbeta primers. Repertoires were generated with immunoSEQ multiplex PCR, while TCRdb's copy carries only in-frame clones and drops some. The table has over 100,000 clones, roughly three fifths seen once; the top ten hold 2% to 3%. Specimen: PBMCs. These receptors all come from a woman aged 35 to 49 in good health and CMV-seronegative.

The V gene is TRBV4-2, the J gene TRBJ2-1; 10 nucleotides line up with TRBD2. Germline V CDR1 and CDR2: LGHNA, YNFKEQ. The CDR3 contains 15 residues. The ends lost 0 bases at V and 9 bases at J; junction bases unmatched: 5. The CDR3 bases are TGTGCCAGCAGCCAAGAGGAGCGGGGGGGCGGTGAGCAGTTCTTC. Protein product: CASSQEERGGGEQFF.

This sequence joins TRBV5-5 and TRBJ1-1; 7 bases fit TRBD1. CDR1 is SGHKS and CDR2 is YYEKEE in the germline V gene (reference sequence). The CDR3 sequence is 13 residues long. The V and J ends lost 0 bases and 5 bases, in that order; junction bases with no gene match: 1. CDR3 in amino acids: CASSLDRGTEAFF. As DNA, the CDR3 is TGTGCCAGCAGCTTGGACAGGGGTACTGAAGCTTTCTTT.

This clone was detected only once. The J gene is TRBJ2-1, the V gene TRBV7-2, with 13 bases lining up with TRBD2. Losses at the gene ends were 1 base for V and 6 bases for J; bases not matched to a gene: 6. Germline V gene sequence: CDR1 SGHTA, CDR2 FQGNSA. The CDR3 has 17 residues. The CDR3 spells CASSLVPLAGGLNEQFF. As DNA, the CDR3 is TGTGCCAGCAGCTTAGTCCCACTAGCGGGGGGGCTCAATGAGCAGTTCTTC.

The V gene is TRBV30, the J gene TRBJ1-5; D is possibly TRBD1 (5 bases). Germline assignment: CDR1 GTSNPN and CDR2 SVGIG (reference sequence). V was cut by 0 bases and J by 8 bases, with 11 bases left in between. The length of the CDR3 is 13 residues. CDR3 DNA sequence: TGTGCCTGGAGTGTACGGGCGACAGAGCCCCAGCATTTT. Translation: CAWSVRATEPQHF.

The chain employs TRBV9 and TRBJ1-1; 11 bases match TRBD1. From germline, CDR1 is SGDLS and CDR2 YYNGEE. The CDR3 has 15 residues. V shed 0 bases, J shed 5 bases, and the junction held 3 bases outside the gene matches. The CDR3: CASSVAGTGGTEAFF. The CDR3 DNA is TGTGCCAGCAGCGTAGCGGGGACAGGGGGGACTGAAGCTTTCTTT.

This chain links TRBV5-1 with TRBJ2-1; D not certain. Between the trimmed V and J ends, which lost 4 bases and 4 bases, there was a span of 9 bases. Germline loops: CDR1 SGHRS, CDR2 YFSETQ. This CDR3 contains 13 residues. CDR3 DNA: TGCGCCAGCAGCCCCCGAACTTACAATGAGCAGTTCTTC. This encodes CASSPRTYNEQFF.

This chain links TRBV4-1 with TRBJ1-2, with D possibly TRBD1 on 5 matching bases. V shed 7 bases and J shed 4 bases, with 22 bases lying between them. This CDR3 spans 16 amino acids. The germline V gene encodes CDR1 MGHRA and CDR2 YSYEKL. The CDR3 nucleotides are TGCGCCAGCACCCAGGCCGGGGGTCAATCGTCCTATGGCTACACCTTC. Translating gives CASTQAGGQSSYGYTF.

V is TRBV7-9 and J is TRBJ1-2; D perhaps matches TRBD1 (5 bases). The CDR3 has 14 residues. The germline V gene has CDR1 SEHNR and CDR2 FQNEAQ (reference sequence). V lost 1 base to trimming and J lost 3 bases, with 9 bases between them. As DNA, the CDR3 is TGTGCCAGCAGCTTAGACCAGACAGACTATGGCTACACCTTC. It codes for CASSLDQTDYGYTF.

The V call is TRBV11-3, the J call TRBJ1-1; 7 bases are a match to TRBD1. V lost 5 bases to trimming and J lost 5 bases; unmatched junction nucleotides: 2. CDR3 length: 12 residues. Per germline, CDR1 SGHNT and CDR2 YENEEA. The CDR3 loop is CASSTGETEAFF. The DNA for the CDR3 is TGTGCCAGCAGCACAGGGGAAACTGAAGCTTTCTTT.

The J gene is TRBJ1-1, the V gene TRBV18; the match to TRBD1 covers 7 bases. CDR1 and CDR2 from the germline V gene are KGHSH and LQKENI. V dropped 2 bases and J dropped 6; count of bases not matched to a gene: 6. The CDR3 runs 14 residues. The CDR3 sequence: CASSPRTGTPEAFF. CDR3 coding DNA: TGTGCCAGCTCACCAAGGACAGGCACACCTGAAGCTTTCTTT.

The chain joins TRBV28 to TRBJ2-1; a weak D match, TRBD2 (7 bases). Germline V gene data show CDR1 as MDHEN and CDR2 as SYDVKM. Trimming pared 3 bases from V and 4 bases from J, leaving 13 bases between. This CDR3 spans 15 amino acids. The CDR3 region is CASSFGGGQYNEQFF. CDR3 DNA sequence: TGTGCCAGCAGTTTCGGCGGGGGCCAATACAATGAGCAGTTCTTC. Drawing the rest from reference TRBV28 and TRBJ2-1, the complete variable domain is DVKVTQSSRYLVKRTGEKVFLECVQDMDHENMFWYRQDPGLGLRLIYFSYDVKMKEKGDIPEGYSVSREKKERFSLILESASTNQTSMYLCASSFGGGQYNEQFFGPGTRLTVL.

CDR3 loop: CASSLATGINEKLFF. In nucleotides, the CDR3 is TGCGCCAGCAGCTTGGCCACGGGGATTAATGAAAAACTGTTTTTT. This rearrangement joins TRBV5-1 to TRBJ1-4; D not certain. The CDR3 consists of 15 residues. V dropped 0 bases and J dropped 4 bases, with 10 bases sitting between them. Germline V CDR1 and CDR2: SGHRS, YFSETQ.

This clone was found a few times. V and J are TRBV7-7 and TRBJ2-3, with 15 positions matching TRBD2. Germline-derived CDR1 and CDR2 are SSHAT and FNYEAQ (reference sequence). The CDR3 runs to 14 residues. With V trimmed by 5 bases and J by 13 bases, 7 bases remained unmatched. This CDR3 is CASSPGTSGGQKYF. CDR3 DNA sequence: TGTGCCAGCAGCCCGGGGACTAGCGGGGGGCAAAAGTATTTT. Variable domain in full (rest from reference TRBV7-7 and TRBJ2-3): GAGVSQSPRYKVTKRGQDVTLRCDPISSHATLYWYQQALGQGPEFLTYFNYEAQPDKSGLPSDRFSAERPEGSISTLTIQRTEQRDSAMYRCASSPGTSGGQKYFGPGTRLTVL.

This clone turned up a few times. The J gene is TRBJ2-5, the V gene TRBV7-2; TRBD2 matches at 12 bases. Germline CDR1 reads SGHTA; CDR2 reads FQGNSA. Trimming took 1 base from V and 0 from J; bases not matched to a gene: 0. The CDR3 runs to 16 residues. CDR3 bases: TGTGCCAGCAGCTTAGGACTAGCGGGAGACCAAGAGACCCAGTACTTC. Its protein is CASSLGLAGDQETQYF.

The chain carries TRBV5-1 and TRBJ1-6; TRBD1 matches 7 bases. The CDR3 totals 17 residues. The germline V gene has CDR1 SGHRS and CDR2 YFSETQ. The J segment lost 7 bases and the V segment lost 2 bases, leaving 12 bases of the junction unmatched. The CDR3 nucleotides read TGCGCCAGCAGCTTACATCCTTCGAGGGACAGAAATTCACCCCTCCACTTT. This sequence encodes CASSLHPSRDRNSPLHF.

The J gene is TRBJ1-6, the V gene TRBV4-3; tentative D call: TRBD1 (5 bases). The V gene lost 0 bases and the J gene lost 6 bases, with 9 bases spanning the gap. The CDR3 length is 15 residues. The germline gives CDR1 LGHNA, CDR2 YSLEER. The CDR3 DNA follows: TGCGCCAGCAGCCAAGATCTGGGGCTTAATTCACCCCTCCACTTT. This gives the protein CASSQDLGLNSPLHF.

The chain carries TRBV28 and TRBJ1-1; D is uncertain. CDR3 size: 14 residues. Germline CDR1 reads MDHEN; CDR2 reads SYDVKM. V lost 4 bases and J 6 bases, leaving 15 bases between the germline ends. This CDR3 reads CASSSDPLEAEAFF. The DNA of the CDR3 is TGTGCCAGCAGTTCGGACCCCTTGGAGGCTGAAGCTTTCTTT.

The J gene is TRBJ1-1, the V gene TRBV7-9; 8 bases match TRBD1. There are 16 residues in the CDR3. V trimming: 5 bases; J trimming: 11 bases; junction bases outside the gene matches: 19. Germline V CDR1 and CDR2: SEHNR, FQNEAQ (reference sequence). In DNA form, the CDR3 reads TGTGCCAGCAGCCCCCACAATTACGGACAGGGAACTGGGGCTTTCTTT. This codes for CASSPHNYGQGTGAFF. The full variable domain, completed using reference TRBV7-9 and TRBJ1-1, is DTGVSQNPRHKITKRGQNVTFRCDPISEHNRLYWYRQTLGQGPEFLTYFQNEAQLEKSRLLSDRFSAERPKGSFSTLEIQRTEQGDSAMYLCASSPHNYGQGTGAFFGQGTRLTVV.

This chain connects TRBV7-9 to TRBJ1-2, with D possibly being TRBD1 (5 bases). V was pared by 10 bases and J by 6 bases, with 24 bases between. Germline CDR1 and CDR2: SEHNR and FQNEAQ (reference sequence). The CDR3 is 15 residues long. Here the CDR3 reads CATRRDITGGHGYTF. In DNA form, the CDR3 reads TGTGCCACCAGAAGGGATATTACAGGAGGGCATGGCTACACCTTC.

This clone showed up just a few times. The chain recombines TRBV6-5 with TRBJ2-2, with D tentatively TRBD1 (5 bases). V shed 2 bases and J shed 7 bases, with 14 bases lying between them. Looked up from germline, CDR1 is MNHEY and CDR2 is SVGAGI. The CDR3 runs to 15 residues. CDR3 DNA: TGTGCCAGCAGTTACGCCTCTCGAAGGGGCGGGGAGCTGTTTTTT. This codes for CASSYASRRGGELFF.

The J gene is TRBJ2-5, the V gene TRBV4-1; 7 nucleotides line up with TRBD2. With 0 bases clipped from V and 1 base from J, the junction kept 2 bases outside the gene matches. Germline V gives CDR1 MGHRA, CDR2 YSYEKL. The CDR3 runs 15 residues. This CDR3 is CASSQEAGIQETQYF. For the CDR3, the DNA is TGCGCCAGCAGCCAAGAAGCGGGGATCCAAGAGACCCAGTACTTC.

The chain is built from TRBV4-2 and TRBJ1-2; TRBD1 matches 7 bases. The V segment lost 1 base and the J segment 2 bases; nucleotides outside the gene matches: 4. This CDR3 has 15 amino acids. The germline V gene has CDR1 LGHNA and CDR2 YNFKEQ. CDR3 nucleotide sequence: TGTGCCAGCAGCCAAGGGGGACAGACGAACTATGGCTACACCTTC. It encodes CASSQGGQTNYGYTF.

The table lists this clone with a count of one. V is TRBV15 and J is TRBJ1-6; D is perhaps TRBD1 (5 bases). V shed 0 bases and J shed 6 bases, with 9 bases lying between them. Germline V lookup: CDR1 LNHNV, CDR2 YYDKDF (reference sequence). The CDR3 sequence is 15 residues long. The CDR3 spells CATSRESQGNSPLHF. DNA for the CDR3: TGTGCCACCAGCAGAGAGAGCCAGGGTAATTCACCCCTCCACTTT.